This paragraph covers one T cell receptor (beta chain) sequence. This entry comes from a study of blood T cell repertoires in COVID-19. Study background: The origin of the acute and convalescent COVID-19 samples was the United States, Italy and Spain.

As processed by the authors: From reference gene primer amplification, estimates of nucleated cell counts were derived. The repertoire was sequenced with immunoSEQ multiplex PCR; TCRdb's copy has only in-frame clones and lacks some. The V and J calls and the clone size are those of that table, but D and trimming were determined from the DNA. The table lists about 180,000 clones, 80% to 90% of them singletons, with around 9% in the top ten. The sample consisted of peripheral blood. This clonotype was sampled from a man in his fifties with active or convalescent COVID-19.

The CDR3 DNA reads as TGTGCCAGCAGTCGCGGGCCCTACAGCGAGCAGTACTTC. Translated: CASSRGPYSEQYF. The chain employs TRBV5-4 and TRBJ2-7, with D possibly being TRBD2 (5 bases). Germline CDR1 reads SGHNT; CDR2 reads YYREEE (reference sequence). Trimming took 5 bases from V and 6 from J, leaving 15 bases between them. The CDR3 runs to 13 residues.